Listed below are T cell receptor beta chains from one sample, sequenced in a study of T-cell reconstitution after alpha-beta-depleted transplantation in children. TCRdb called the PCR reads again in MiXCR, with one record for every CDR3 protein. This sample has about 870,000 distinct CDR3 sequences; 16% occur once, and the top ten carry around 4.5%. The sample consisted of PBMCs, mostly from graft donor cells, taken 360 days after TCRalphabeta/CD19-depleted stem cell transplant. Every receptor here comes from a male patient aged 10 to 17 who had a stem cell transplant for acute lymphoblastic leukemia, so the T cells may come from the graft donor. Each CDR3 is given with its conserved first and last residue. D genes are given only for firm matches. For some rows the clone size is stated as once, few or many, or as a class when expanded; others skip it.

CASSPDGVSGRETQYF	TGTGCCAGCAGCCCCGACGGGGTTAGCGGGAGAGAGACCCAGTACTTC	TRBJ2-5	TRBD2	16	few	TRBV7-4
CASSVDRTGSSYEQYF	TGTGCCAGCAGCGTAGATAGGACAGGGAGCTCCTACGAGCAGTACTTC	TRBJ2-7	TRBD1	16	few	TRBV9
CATSRDKTGSGNTIYF	TGTGCCACCAGCAGAGATAAGACAGGGTCTGGAAACACCATATATTTT	TRBJ1-3	TRBD1	16	NA	TRBV15
CSVLEGTQYF	TGCAGCGTGCTCGAGGGTACGCAGTATTTT	TRBJ2-3	NA	10	few	TRBV29-1
CASSSGTADYEQYF	TGTGCCAGCAGCTCGGGGACAGCAGATTACGAGCAGTACTTC	TRBJ2-7	TRBD1	14	NA	TRBV13
CASSLEQGPYNEQFF	TGCGCCAGCAGCTTGGAACAGGGTCCCTACAATGAGCAGTTCTTC	TRBJ2-1	NA	15	NA	TRBV5-1
CASSPWDRETQYF	TGTGCCAGCAGCCCGTGGGACCGAGAGACCCAGTACTTC	TRBJ2-5	NA	13	NA	TRBV7-3
CASSKPGLVSYEQYF	TGTGCCAGCAGTAAGCCGGGACTAGTCTCCTACGAGCAGTACTTC	TRBJ2-7	TRBD2	15	NA	TRBV28
CASSVTGVGQFF	TGTGCCAGCAGCGTTACAGGGGTGGGACAGTTCTTC	TRBJ2-1	TRBD1	12	few	TRBV9
CASSPTSGNGQPQHF	TGTGCCAGCAGCCCGACCTCAGGGAACGGTCAGCCCCAGCATTTT	TRBJ1-5	NA	15	NA	TRBV7-9
CATSDNNEQFF	TGTGCCACCAGTGACAACAATGAGCAGTTCTTC	TRBJ2-1	NA	11	many	TRBV24-1
CATSRDSLAAYEQYF	TGTGCCACCAGCAGAGATTCACTAGCGGCCTACGAGCAGTACTTC	TRBJ2-7	TRBD2	15	few	TRBV15
CASSQAGPLTGNTIYF	TGTGCCAGCAGCCAAGCAGGACCGCTTACTGGAAACACCATATATTTT	TRBJ1-3	NA	16	NA	TRBV3-1
CASRRHRDRVYNEQFF	TGTGCCAGCAGAAGACACCGGGACAGGGTCTACAATGAGCAGTTCTTC	TRBJ2-1	NA	16	many	TRBV21-1
CASSSPPPGTTYEQYF	TGCGCCAGCAGCTCCCCCCCCCCGGGAACAACCTACGAGCAGTACTTC	TRBJ2-7	NA	16	NA	TRBV5-1
CATSRFLYEELFF	TGTGCCACCAGCAGATTCCTCTACGAGGAACTGTTTTTT	TRBJ1-4	NA	13	NA	TRBV15
CASSSSGSINEQFF	TGCGCCAGCAGCTCTAGCGGGAGTATAAATGAGCAGTTCTTC	TRBJ2-1	TRBD2	14	few	TRBV5-1
CASSEPTGRPSEQYF	TGCGCCAGCAGTGAGCCGACAGGCCGCCCCTCCGAGCAGTACTTC	TRBJ2-7	NA	15	few	TRBV10-2
CASSLAPAGGWGKNIQYF	TGTGCCAGCAGCTTAGCCCCAGCGGGAGGGTGGGGCAAAAACATTCAGTACTTC	TRBJ2-4	TRBD2	18	few	TRBV7-2
CASSSVRADYGYTF	TGCGCCAGCAGCTCAGTCCGGGCCGACTATGGCTACACCTTC	TRBJ1-2	NA	14	few	TRBV5-1
CATSGRLAVQETQYF	TGTGCCACCAGCGGGCGACTAGCTGTACAAGAGACCCAGTACTTC	TRBJ2-5	TRBD2	15	NA	TRBV15
CASSLAGGGRGNQPQHF	TGTGCCAGCAGCTTAGCAGGGGGCGGTAGGGGCAATCAGCCCCAGCATTTT	TRBJ1-5	TRBD1	17	few	TRBV7-2
CASSFLAGEEQYF	TGCGCCAGCAGCTTCCTAGCGGGAGAGGAGCAGTACTTC	TRBJ2-7	TRBD2	13	NA	TRBV5-1
CASSEWGGSSYNEQFF	TGTGCCAGCAGTGAATGGGGCGGGAGCTCCTACAATGAGCAGTTCTTC	TRBJ2-1	TRBD2	16	many	TRBV25-1
CAIAASGREETQYF	TGTGCCATCGCCGCTAGCGGGAGAGAAGAGACCCAGTACTTC	TRBJ2-5	TRBD2	14	NA	TRBV10-3
CASSLRVVDEQYF	TGTGCCAGCAGTTTAAGGGTTGTCGACGAGCAGTACTTC	TRBJ2-7	NA	13	once	TRBV27
CASSKTRLWRTGELFF	TGTGCCAGCAGTAAAACACGTTTATGGAGGACCGGGGAGCTGTTTTTT	TRBJ2-2	NA	16	NA	TRBV27
CASSDRGGLQFF	TGTGCCAGCAGTGATAGGGGAGGTCTTCAGTTCTTC	TRBJ2-1	NA	12	NA	TRBV6-1
CASSLRGGRLNEQFF	TGTGCCAGCAGCTTAAGGGGCGGGAGGCTCAATGAGCAGTTCTTC	TRBJ2-1	TRBD2	15	many	TRBV7-2
CASSFSRLLSYEQYF	TGTGCCAGCAGTTTTAGTAGGCTCCTCTCCTACGAGCAGTACTTC	TRBJ2-7	NA	15	many	TRBV12-3/TRBV12-4
CASSTPGQGLYEQYF	TGTGCCAGCAGTACCCCGGGACAGGGACTTTACGAGCAGTACTTC	TRBJ2-7	TRBD1	15	few	TRBV12-3/TRBV12-4
CASSIGTPTSTDTQYF	TGTGCCAGTAGTATCGGGACTCCTACTAGCACAGATACGCAGTATTTT	TRBJ2-3	NA	16	NA	TRBV19
CASSFSGLGEQFF	TGTGCCAGCAGTTTTTCGGGGCTTGGTGAGCAGTTCTTC	TRBJ2-1	NA	13	few	TRBV27
CSARGTRTSGRDNSYNEQFF	TGCAGTGCTAGAGGCACACGGACTAGCGGGAGGGATAACTCCTACAATGAGCAGTTCTTC	TRBJ2-1	TRBD2	20	many	TRBV20-1
CASSFKPPEGYNEQFF	TGTGCCAGCAGCTTTAAGCCTCCAGAAGGATACAATGAGCAGTTCTTC	TRBJ2-1	NA	16	NA	TRBV7-8
CASSFGPGGINQPQHF	TGTGCCAGCAGTTTCGGCCCAGGGGGTATCAATCAGCCCCAGCATTTT	TRBJ1-5	TRBD1	16	NA	TRBV27
CASSVQGRNEKLFF	TGCGCCAGCAGCGTCCAGGGCAGAAATGAAAAACTGTTTTTT	TRBJ1-4	NA	14	few	TRBV5-1
CASSAGGPVAQYF	TGCGCCAGCAGTGCGGGAGGGCCTGTGGCCCAGTACTTC	TRBJ2-5	TRBD2	13	few	TRBV5-1
CSAGDRRWNTEAFF	TGCAGTGCCGGGGACCGTCGTTGGAACACTGAAGCTTTCTTT	TRBJ1-1	NA	14	many	TRBV20-1